This T cell receptor (beta chain) was recorded in a study of OX40 agonist ivuxolimab in advanced cancers. About the research overall: Checkpoint inhibitors had been given previously to roughly 40% of patients.

Study-wide results and limits: The average count of expanded clones was higher among CD8+ T cells than among CD4+.

Collection of blood occurred at baseline, at cycle 4 day 1, and at cycle 7 day 1. Using immunoSEQ multiplex PCR, the repertoire was profiled, and TCRdb retains in-frame clones only, with some absent. The data hold more than 45,000 clones, with approximately 91% observed a single time. Details on this clone: What it recognizes is unknown.

Looked up from germline, CDR1 is LNHDA and CDR2 is SQIVND (reference sequence). V shed 5 bases, J shed 3 bases, and the junction held 6 bases outside the gene matches. CDR3 size: 16 residues. The material sequenced was CD4+ or CD8+ T cells sorted from blood, taken in a trial of the OX40 agonist ivuxolimab. The source of this sequence is an adult with an advanced solid tumor such as melanoma, head and neck, liver or kidney cancer. The chain carries TRBV19 and TRBJ2-2, with TRBD1 matching over 10 bases. The CDR3 reads CASSSRTGGDTGELFF. Written as DNA, the CDR3 is TGTGCCAGTAGTTCTCGGACAGGGGGGGACACCGGGGAGCTGTTTTTT.